This entry features one T cell receptor (beta chain) sequence. Original handling: The assay estimated nucleated cells by amplifying reference gene primers. Data came from immunoSEQ multiplex PCR; TCRdb stores just in-frame clones and leaves some out. The V and J calls and clone size were taken over from that table, and D and trimming were inferred from the DNA. The data contain approximately 58,000 clones, over 75% of them singletons. These data come from a study of blood T cell repertoires in COVID-19. The wider study: Donors in the United States, Italy and Spain gave samples during acute or convalescent COVID-19.

The Seattle site enrolled patients during active infection and followed them longitudinally. The TCR originated in a man aged 60 to 75 with COVID-19, enrolled during active disease. Sequencing used peripheral blood.

CDR3 DNA: TGTGCCAGCAGTCCCGGGGGCTATGGCTACACCTTC. Translation: CASSPGGYGYTF. V gene TRBV12-3 or TRBV12-4 combines with J gene TRBJ1-2; perhaps TRBD1 as D (5 bases). The germline V and J ends were trimmed by 5 bases and 4 bases, with 8 bases remaining between them. The length of the CDR3 is 12 residues.